Below, 30 T cell receptor beta chains from the same sample are listed, as sequenced in a study of molecular identifiers for immune sequencing clone quantification. TCRdb reprocessed the PCR reads via MiXCR and lists one record per CDR3 protein. The sample yields 250,000 to 400,000 distinct CDR3 sequences, roughly 23% seen once. Source material: naive CD8+ T cells from blood, with Jurkat cell RNA spiked in. Subset of the sample: FACS-sorted CD8+CD4-CCR7+CD45RA+ naive T cells. These receptors came from a human donor in good health. Some libraries in this study had Jurkat cell RNA spiked in.

The chain employs TRBV30 and TRBJ1-1, with D uncertain. The length of the CDR3 is 12 residues. Trimming cost V 0 bases and J 11 bases, with 13 bases left between them. The germline CDR1 and CDR2 sequences are GTSNPN and SVGIG (reference sequence). This CDR3 is CAWSVPWGMAFF. The CDR3 nucleotides read TGTGCCTGGAGTGTACCTTGGGGAATGGCTTTCTTT.

This clonotype was seen repeatedly, ten times or more. J is TRBJ1-2 and V is TRBV13; D uncertain. The germline CDR1 and CDR2 sequences are PRHDT and FYEKMQ (reference sequence). The CDR3 runs 15 residues. Trimming took 5 bases from V and 0 from J, leaving 13 bases between them. The CDR3 nucleotides are TGTGCCAGCAGCATATATCCGGGAGCTAACTATGGCTACACCTTC. It encodes CASSIYPGANYGYTF.

This clonotype was seen at least ten times. The chain joins TRBV5-1 to TRBJ1-1, with D possibly TRBD1 on 6 matching bases. This CDR3 is built from 14 residues. V was cut by 4 bases and J by 5 bases, with 15 bases left in between. CDR1 and CDR2 from the germline V gene are SGHRS and YFSETQ. DNA for the CDR3: TGCGCCAGCAGCGTCGAACAGGGTAATACTGAAGCTTTCTTT. Translated: CASSVEQGNTEAFF.

Note on this clonotype: Being one base from a much bigger clone, this may be a read error. The V call is TRBV7-9, the J call TRBJ2-7; 7 bases align to TRBD1. The CDR3 sequence is 14 residues long. V was pared by 5 bases and J by 3 bases, with 7 bases of the junction left unmatched. Germline CDR1 reads SEHNR; CDR2 reads FQNEAQ (reference sequence). The CDR3 sequence: CASSDPGTVYEQYF. The CDR3 nucleotides read TGTGCCAGCAGCGATCCCGGGACAGTCTACGAGCAGTACTTC.

In its sample, this clonotype was seen many times. This rearrangement joins TRBV29-1 to TRBJ2-7; 9 bases align to TRBD1. Germline lookup yields CDR1 SQVTM and CDR2 ANQGSEA. V trimming: 7 bases; J trimming: 0 bases; junction bases outside the gene matches: 7. This CDR3 spans 14 amino acids. CDR3 region: CSASGQGSSYEQYF. The CDR3 DNA sequence: TGCAGCGCCTCCGGACAGGGGAGCTCCTACGAGCAGTACTTC.

The sample holds a few counts of this clonotype. This may be a read error: a much more frequent sequence differs by one nucleotide. This likely comes from a read error, as the CDR3 has no conserved phenylalanine or tryptophan at its end. This chain uses TRBV7-9 with TRBJ2-1, with 8 positions matching TRBD1. The junction had 2 bases not matched to a gene; V was cut back by 4 bases and J by 9 bases. In germline, CDR1 is SEHNR, CDR2 FQNEAQ (reference sequence). This CDR3 is built from 12 residues. The CDR3 bases are TGTGCCAGCAGCTCGACAGGGGTTGAGCAGTTCATC. Amino acid sequence: CASSSTGVEQFI.

This clonotype was picked up many times. The chain joins TRBV20-1 to TRBJ1-2; the D gene is possibly TRBD1 (6 bases). The V gene lost 1 base and the J gene lost 5 bases, with 14 bases spanning the gap. Germline CDR1 DFQATT, CDR2 SNEGSKA (reference sequence). The CDR3 totals 14 residues. This chain's CDR3 is CSARVPDRLYGYTF. CDR3 nucleotide sequence: TGCAGTGCTAGAGTCCCGGACAGACTGTATGGCTACACCTTC.

This clonotype was counted between two and nine times. The chain has TRBV18 and TRBJ2-3, with 9 bases identical to TRBD1. CDR1 is KGHSH, CDR2 LQKENI, per germline. The CDR3 covers 16 residues. J lost 3 bases, V lost 4 bases, and 8 bases had no gene match. The CDR3 coding sequence is TGTGCCAGCTCACGGCCCGGGACAGGGACTACAGATACGCAGTATTTT. Translating it yields CASSRPGTGTTDTQYF.

For this clonotype: A single base separates this from a much larger clone, so it may be a read error. The chain couples TRBV7-9 to TRBJ1-4; TRBD1 might be the D (6 bases). This CDR3 contains 13 residues. CDR1 and CDR2 from the germline V gene are SEHNR and FQNEAQ (reference sequence). For the CDR3, the DNA is TGTGCCAGTAAACAGGGTGGGGATGAAAAACCGTTTTTT. Translated, it gives CASKQGGDEKPFF.

In this sample, this clonotype turned up many times. The genes are TRBV20-1 and TRBJ1-1; D is possibly TRBD1 (6 bases). Germline-derived CDR1 and CDR2 are DFQATT and SNEGSKA (reference sequence). The CDR3 is made up of 13 amino acids. The V end was cut by 5 bases, the J end by 2 bases, with 12 bases between. CDR3: CSARDRSNTEAFF. CDR3 coding DNA: TGCAGTGCTCGTGACAGGAGCAACACTGAAGCTTTCTTT.

This clonotype was counted many times. The chain joins TRBV9 to TRBJ2-5; the D gene is possibly TRBD1 (5 bases). CDR3 length: 15 amino acids. Between the trimmed V and J ends, which lost 0 bases and 4 bases, there was a span of 13 bases. From germline, CDR1 is SGDLS and CDR2 YYNGEE. Written as DNA, the CDR3 is TGTGCCAGCAGCGTAGTTGGGCAGGGAAGAGAGACCCAGTACTTC. The encoded protein is CASSVVGQGRETQYF.

Worth noting for this clonotype: A read error is likely, as this CDR3 ends without the conserved phenylalanine or tryptophan. The chain combines TRBV20-1 with TRBJ2-7; TRBD1 agrees at 10 bases. The ends lost 4 bases at V and 2 bases at J; junction bases unmatched: 8. Germline CDR1 and CDR2: DFQATT and SNEGSKA (reference sequence). The CDR3 is made up of 15 amino acids. CDR3 sequence reads: CSANDRGRGTYEQYL. The DNA for the CDR3 is TGCAGTGCTAACGACAGGGGGCGAGGGACCTACGAGCAGTACCTC.

Ten or more counts support this clonotype. The genes are TRBV12-5 and TRBJ2-5; D is unresolved. V lost 0 bases and J lost 3, with 8 bases in between. The V gene's germline CDR1 is LGHNT and CDR2 FRNRAP. The CDR3 has 14 amino acids. CDR3: CASGLVRAEETQYF. Written as DNA, the CDR3 is TGTGCTAGTGGTTTGGTAAGAGCAGAAGAGACCCAGTACTTC.

This clonotype has ten or more counts. The rearrangement links TRBV29-1 to TRBJ2-2; TRBD2 aligns across 7 bases. CDR3 size: 16 residues. J gave up 2 bases and V 0 bases, and 6 bases lay outside the gene matches. In germline, CDR1 is SQVTM, CDR2 ANQGSEA. This CDR3 reads CSVEDRTRINTGELFF. The CDR3 region has the DNA TGCAGCGTTGAAGATCGGACTAGAATAAACACCGGGGAGCTGTTTTTT.

The table lists this clonotype with many counts. The DNA of the CDR3 is TGCGCCAGCAGCCCCGCCGGGAGCTCTGGAAACACCATATATTTT. It is translated as CASSPAGSSGNTIYF. The genes are TRBV4-3 and TRBJ1-3, with D hard to call. CDR1 LGHNA and CDR2 YSLEER come from the germline V gene. The CDR3 has 15 residues. Trimming took off 4 bases at V and 0 bases at J, with 10 bases between the two ends.

This clonotype appeared many times. The chain links TRBV20-1 to TRBJ2-7; 10 bases agree with TRBD2. This CDR3 spans 15 amino acids. Per germline, CDR1 DFQATT and CDR2 SNEGSKA (reference sequence). Losses at the gene ends were 0 bases for V and 4 bases for J; bases not matched to a gene: 6. The CDR3 DNA follows: TGCAGTGCTAGAGAAACCGGGACTAGCGTGTACGAGCAGTACTTC. Residues: CSARETGTSVYEQYF.

In the case of this clonotype: This could be a read error, since a much larger clone is one nucleotide away. The rearrangement joins TRBV7-9 to TRBJ2-7, with D possibly TRBD2 on 6 matching bases. This CDR3 contains 15 residues. The germline gives CDR1 SEHNR, CDR2 FQNEAQ (reference sequence). For the CDR3, the DNA is TGTGCCAGCAGCACCAACTTAGCGGAGTTGGGCGAGCGGTACTTC. It specifies CASSTNLAELGERYF.

The table lists this clonotype with many counts. The gene calls are TRBV13 and TRBJ1-1; a weak D match, TRBD1 (5 bases). This CDR3 has 14 residues. Per germline, CDR1 PRHDT and CDR2 FYEKMQ (reference sequence). V lost 4 bases and J 0 bases, leaving 9 bases between the germline ends. CDR3 coding DNA: TGTGCCAGCAGCTGGGGGGACCTGAACACTGAAGCTTTCTTT. Its protein is CASSWGDLNTEAFF.

There are a few counts of this clonotype. The chain joins TRBV6-2 or TRBV6-3 to TRBJ2-2; D not certain. CDR1 is MNHEY and CDR2 is SVGEGT in the germline V gene. The V gene lost 2 bases and the J gene lost 10 bases, with 17 bases spanning the gap. The CDR3 totals 15 residues. CDR3: CASSYSIGLLEELFF. The DNA for the CDR3 is TGTGCCAGCAGTTACAGTATCGGCCTTTTGGAGGAGCTGTTTTTT.

This clonotype was seen repeatedly, ten times or more. The chain recombines TRBV28 with TRBJ1-4; 9 nucleotides match TRBD1. Germline assignment: CDR1 MDHEN and CDR2 SYDVKM. Unmatched junction bases numbered 9, after V lost 3 bases and J lost 7 bases. The CDR3 has 16 amino acids. In DNA, the CDR3 is TGTGCCAGCAGTTTCCGCCACAGGGGGCTAGGTGAAAAACTGTTTTTT. It is translated as CASSFRHRGLGEKLFF.

This clonotype was detected many times. The J gene is TRBJ2-7, the V gene TRBV9; D may be TRBD1 (5 bases). The CDR3 loop spans 14 amino acids. Germline V gene data show CDR1 as SGDLS and CDR2 as YYNGEE. The V end lost 0 bases, the J end lost 3 bases, and 10 bases lay between the germline ends. CDR3 in amino acids: CASSVAGADYEQYF. CDR3 nucleotide sequence: TGTGCCAGCAGCGTAGCTGGGGCTGACTACGAGCAGTACTTC.

This clonotype was seen repeatedly, ten times or more. This chain uses TRBV18 with TRBJ2-5, with TRBD1 identical over 9 bases. The V segment lost 1 base and the J segment 3 bases; nucleotides outside the gene matches: 3. The CDR3 has 15 amino acids. The V gene's germline CDR1 is KGHSH and CDR2 LQKENI. The CDR3 DNA follows: TGTGCCAGCTCACCACGTTGGGACAGGGAAGAGACCCAGTACTTC. Protein: CASSPRWDREETQYF.

Turning to this clonotype: Just one base apart from a much larger clone, this may be a read error. This CDR3 fails to terminate in the conserved phenylalanine or tryptophan, so it likely reflects a read error. The chain couples TRBV7-8 to TRBJ2-7; D uncertain. The CDR3 runs to 14 residues. V lost 5 bases to trimming and J lost 0 bases, with 11 bases between them. Germline CDR1 and CDR2: SGHVS and FQNEAQ. DNA for the CDR3: TGTGCCAGCAGCCCAGAGATGAGCTCCTACGAGCAGTACATC. This sequence encodes CASSPEMSSYEQYI.

This clonotype was seen many times. The chain is built from TRBV2 and TRBJ2-7; no firm D call. Germline CDR1 is SNHLY and CDR2 is FYNNEI. V was cut by 5 bases and J by 3 bases, with 5 bases left in between. CDR3 length equals 11 residues. The CDR3 protein is CASSPFYEQYF. DNA for the CDR3: TGTGCCAGCAGTCCGTTCTACGAGCAGTACTTC.

This clonotype appeared a few times. The chain carries TRBV30 and TRBJ2-7, with D possibly matching TRBD1 (5 bases). Germline V gene data show CDR1 as GTSNPN and CDR2 as SVGIG (reference sequence). Trimming pared 3 bases from V and 3 bases from J, leaving 24 bases between. CDR3 length: 17 amino acids. This chain's CDR3 is CAWRPSRLRTSSYEQYF. The CDR3 region has the DNA TGTGCCTGGAGGCCGTCCAGACTGAGGACATCGAGCTACGAGCAGTACTTC.

The sample holds many counts of this clonotype. DNA of the CDR3: TGTGCCAGCAGCTTAAGTAGCGGTAGCACAGATACGCAGTATTTT. As protein: CASSLSSGSTDTQYF. The chain links TRBV7-3 to TRBJ2-3; possibly TRBD2 for D (6 bases). Germline CDR1 SGHTA, CDR2 FQGTGA. V was trimmed by 1 base and J by 0 bases, leaving 8 bases between them. This CDR3 comprises 15 residues.

This clonotype was detected ten times or more. The chain has TRBV5-1 and TRBJ1-4, with D possibly being TRBD1 (5 bases). Trimming removed 0 bases at V and 3 bases at J, with 9 bases between. This CDR3 spans 15 amino acids. Germline values: CDR1 SGHRS, CDR2 YFSETQ. The CDR3: CASSLGPGANEKLFF. CDR3 nucleotide sequence: TGCGCCAGCAGCTTGGGCCCGGGGGCTAATGAAAAACTGTTTTTT.

This clonotype has ten or more counts. The J gene is TRBJ1-4, the V gene TRBV28, with a tentative D call TRBD1 (5 bases). The V end lost 1 base, the J end lost 1 base, and 7 bases lay between the germline ends. Germline CDR1 is MDHEN and CDR2 is SYDVKM. The CDR3 has 15 amino acids. CDR3 residues: CASSLYRGTNEKLFF. CDR3 sequence (DNA): TGTGCCAGCAGTTTATATAGGGGAACTAATGAAAAACTGTTTTTT.

Many counts were recorded for this clonotype. CDR3 residues: CASSFLGLAEILTDTQYF. CDR3 nucleotide sequence: TGCGCCAGCAGCTTTCTGGGACTAGCGGAAATTCTAACAGATACGCAGTATTTT. The V gene is TRBV5-1, the J gene TRBJ2-3, with 11 bases matching TRBD2. The CDR3 has 18 amino acids. After removal of 2 bases from V and 3 bases from J, the junction contained 11 bases not matched to a gene. Germline V gene lookup returns CDR1 SGHRS and CDR2 YFSETQ. Full variable domain (missing parts from reference TRBV5-1 and TRBJ2-3): KAGVTQTPRYLIKTRGQQVTLSCSPISGHRSVSWYQQTPGQGLQFLFEYFSETQRNKGNFPGRFSGRQFSNSRSEMNVSTLELGDSALYLCASSFLGLAEILTDTQYFGPGTRLTVL.

The chain uses TRBV29-1 and TRBJ1-2; maybe TRBD1 (5 bases). The CDR3 is made up of 15 amino acids. CDR1 is SQVTM, CDR2 ANQGSEA, per germline. With 2 bases removed from V and 3 bases from J, the gap between germline ends came to 16 bases. CDR3 sequence reads: CSVEFYKGIDYGYTF. As DNA, the CDR3 is TGCAGCGTTGAATTTTACAAGGGGATTGACTATGGCTACACCTTC.